The sequence of this T cell receptor beta chain was determined in a study of response to subunit inactivated influenza vaccine (dated 2018 in TCRdb). About the investigation overall: Deep quantitative T cell receptor repertoire profiling was used in the study to track responses to a trivalent subunit inactivated influenza vaccine.

The library was produced with RT-PCR. Sequenced on an Illumina HiSeq 2500. TCRdb ran its own pipeline on the public reads, namely fastp trimming at Q25 and MiXCR clone calling, and kept in-frame beta chains. CDR3 protein duplicates are merged, each entry listing the most common genes and DNA. This sample lists around 760,000 distinct CDR3 sequences; roughly 13% were detected once. Approximately 6.5% of the sample is taken by the ten largest. Reading from cysteine to phenylalanine, the CDR3 counts 15 amino acids. Only CDR3 DNA remains: 45 bases, in frame from the first base. A distance of 7 bases separates the germline ends of V and J, which lose 0 bases and 2 bases respectively. The germline V gene specifies LGHNA as CDR1 and YSLEER as CDR2. Study-level results and caveats: The authors proposed that each seasonal influenza vaccination may bring in only a limited number of new T cells.

Turning to this clonotype: The antigen this receptor binds is unknown. Per-base quality was not reported, and no clone a single base away is much larger than it.

This clonotype was obtained from a man in his fifties or sixties who received an inactivated influenza vaccine. Donor details come from another sample of the same person, matched by shared clones. Material: PBMCs from blood, obtained 14 to 15 days before vaccination. The sequence joins TRBV4-3 to TRBJ1-4; tentative D gene TRBD1, with 5 bases matching. The DNA sequence follows: TGCGCCAGCAGCCAAGAGGGGGTTACTAATGAAAAACTGTTTTTT. Its coded protein is CASSQEGVTNEKLFF.